This entry is about one TCR beta chain. Vbeta (60) and Jbeta (13) primers were used in the PCR. Clones were read by immunoSEQ multiplex PCR, and TCRdb kept only the in-frame ones, dropping some. The table lists roughly 100,000 clones, about four fifths of them singletons, with roughly 2.1% in the top ten. The source of the sample is a study of cytomegalovirus exposure and HLA in healthy donors. The J segment lost 4 bases and the V segment lost 6 bases, leaving 6 bases of the junction unmatched. This CDR3 comprises 14 residues. Germline V gene lookup returns CDR1 MNHEY and CDR2 SMNVEV (reference sequence).

The chain combines TRBV27 with TRBJ1-2; 9 bases fit TRBD1. The TCR sequence derives from a young man in good health and CMV-seronegative. Sequenced sample: PBMCs. The CDR3 protein is CASSPDRGAYGYTF. CDR3 nucleotides: TGTGCCAGCAGCCCCGACAGGGGGGCCTATGGCTACACCTTC.